A selection of T cell receptor beta chains follows, all from one sample in a study of long-term antiretroviral therapy in people with HIV. The protocol was immunoSEQ multiplex PCR, while the TCRdb copy is restricted to in-frame clones and leaves out a portion. The table lists 30,000 to 45,000 clones, 80% of them singletons, with under 6.5% in the top ten. The source material was unsorted PBMCs, sampled 3.4 years after starting antiretroviral therapy. These receptor sequences come from a man under 40 with HIV. Each CDR3 is given with its conserved first and last residue. The D gene is left open where the match is weak. Clone size is not always given. Where it is, it says once, few, many or a class for expanded clones.

cdr3_nt,cdr3_aa,d_call,clone_size,v_call,j_call
TGTGCCAGCAGCTTTCGTACAGGGTCTGGGTACGAGCAGTACTTC,CASSFRTGSGYEQYF,-,-,TRBV11-3,TRBJ2-7
TGTGCCAGCATGGGTCGGGACACCAACCGGGATGAGCAGTTCTTC,CASMGRDTNRDEQFF,-,-,TRBV6-6,TRBJ2-1
TGCGCCAGCAGCTTCGGGGGGGGGCACACTGAAGCTTTCTTT,CASSFGGGHTEAFF,-,-,TRBV5-1,TRBJ1-1
TGTGCCACCAGCAGAGCGGGGGGCACCAATGAGCAGTTCTTC,CATSRAGGTNEQFF,-,-,TRBV15,TRBJ2-1
TGCGCCAGCAGGGGTCGGACAGAGAATGAGCAGTTCTTC,CASRGRTENEQFF,-,-,TRBV5-1,TRBJ2-1
TGTGCCAGCAGCGAATACCCCCAGGCTAGCCCCTACAATGAGCAGTTCTTC,CASSEYPQASPYNEQFF,-,-,TRBV5-6,TRBJ2-1
TGTGCCAGCAGCCCCGGGACGACTGAAGCTTTCTTT,CASSPGTTEAFF,-,-,TRBV7-9,TRBJ1-1
TGTGCCAGCAGTTACTCTCGGACGAACACCGGGGAGCTGTTTTTT,CASSYSRTNTGELFF,-,-,TRBV6-5,TRBJ2-2
TGCGCCAGCAGTGATGGGGGGGCGGGCTCCTACAATGAGCAGTTCTTC,CASSDGGAGSYNEQFF,-,-,TRBV10-1,TRBJ2-1
TGTGCCACTTTAACTGGAACCCAGGCCCAGTACTTC,CATLTGTQAQYF,-,-,TRBV2,TRBJ2-5
TGCAGCGTTGTAACCGTGGGACAGATTAGCGAGCAGTACTTC,CSVVTVGQISEQYF,TRBD1,-,TRBV29-1,TRBJ2-7
TGTGCCATAGCGAAGGATTCCGATCCTAACTATGGCTACACCTTC,CAIAKDSDPNYGYTF,-,once,TRBV6-6,TRBJ1-2
TGTGCCAGCAGCTCCCCTCGAGGGAACACTGAAGCTTTCTTT,CASSSPRGNTEAFF,-,-,TRBV7-8,TRBJ1-1
TGTGCCAGCAGCTTGTACGCAGATCATAATGGCTACACCTTC,CASSLYADHNGYTF,-,-,TRBV5-6,TRBJ1-2
TGTGCCAGCAGCTTATCCAGCGGGAGGATGGATACGCAGTATTTT,CASSLSSGRMDTQYF,TRBD2,-,TRBV7-2,TRBJ2-3
TGCGCCTCAGGGCCGACAGGCCAGAGAGCTGAAGCTTTCTTT,CASGPTGQRAEAFF,-,once,TRBV5-1,TRBJ1-1
TGTGCCAGCAGTTTGGGGGCGGGGCCAAGTCAGCCCCAGCATTTT,CASSLGAGPSQPQHF,-,-,TRBV28,TRBJ1-5
TGCGCCAGCAGCCCCGGGTCTGGGACAGTCCGGGAAGCTTTCTTT,CASSPGSGTVREAFF,TRBD1,-,TRBV5-1,TRBJ1-1
TGTGCCAGCAGTTTAATAGGGGCGCGGACTGAAGCTTTCTTT,CASSLIGARTEAFF,-,-,TRBV28,TRBJ1-1
TGTGCCAGCAGCCAAGAGATAGCGGGCTCTATTGGCTACGAGCAGTACTTC,CASSQEIAGSIGYEQYF,TRBD2,-,TRBV4-2,TRBJ2-7
TGTGCCAGCAGCGTAGGTCAGGGGGGGACAGATACGCAGTATTTT,CASSVGQGGTDTQYF,-,-,TRBV9,TRBJ2-3
TGTGCCAGCAGCTTCGGGACTAGCGGTTACAATGAGCAGTTCTTC,CASSFGTSGYNEQFF,TRBD2,-,TRBV7-3,TRBJ2-1
TGTGCCAGCAGCGTAGTGAACGGGGAGCTGTTTTTT,CASSVVNGELFF,-,-,TRBV9,TRBJ2-2
TGCAGCGTTGATCTAGGTAATACCTACGAGCAGTACTTC,CSVDLGNTYEQYF,-,-,TRBV29-1,TRBJ2-7
TGTGCCAGCTCATCCCAGGGGGGCACAGATACGCAGTATTTT,CASSSQGGTDTQYF,TRBD1,-,TRBV18,TRBJ2-3
TGCGCCAGCAGCTGGAAGACAGGGGACGGAGCTAATGAAAAACTGTTTTTT,CASSWKTGDGANEKLFF,TRBD1,-,TRBV5-1,TRBJ1-4
TGCGCCAGCAGCTTGATTTCACCTGGGGCCAACGTCCTGACTTTC,CASSLISPGANVLTF,-,-,TRBV5-1,TRBJ2-6
TGTGCCAGCAGTGAAGCTGTGGGGAACTATGGCTACACCTTC,CASSEAVGNYGYTF,-,-,TRBV6-1,TRBJ1-2
TGTGCCAGCAACCACTTGGGGAATGAGCAGTTCTTC,CASNHLGNEQFF,-,-,TRBV6-6,TRBJ2-1
TGCAGCGTTGAAGATCCCGGGACAGGGAGGGGCTACACCTTC,CSVEDPGTGRGYTF,TRBD1,once,TRBV29-1,TRBJ1-2
TGTGCAGGGAGGGGCGCCGCCGAAAAACTGTTTTTT,CAGRGAAEKLFF,-,few,TRBV30,TRBJ1-4
TGTGCCAGCAGCCCCTCCGGGGGCTCCAATGAGCAGTTCTTC,CASSPSGGSNEQFF,-,-,TRBV7-9,TRBJ2-1
TGTGCCAGCTCACCAATTTCCCTTAGCGGGAAGGGAGCCGGGGAGCTGTTTTTT,CASSPISLSGKGAGELFF,TRBD2,-,TRBV18,TRBJ2-2
TGTGCCAGCAGCTTAGGCGAGGGTTCCCCTGGAAACACCATATATTTT,CASSLGEGSPGNTIYF,-,few,TRBV7-9,TRBJ1-3
TGTGCCAGCAGAATTGGGGAATCCTACGAGCAGTACTTC,CASRIGESYEQYF,-,-,TRBV6-5,TRBJ2-7
TGTGCCAGTAGTATCGACTTCGCCTACGAGCAGTACTTC,CASSIDFAYEQYF,-,few,TRBV19,TRBJ2-7
TGTGCCAGCAGCTTGGAGGGGACAGGGGATCAGCCCCAGCATTTT,CASSLEGTGDQPQHF,TRBD1,medium-sized,TRBV7-2,TRBJ1-5
TGTGCCAGCTCCCTAGGGAGGGGGAACACTGAAGCTTTCTTT,CASSLGRGNTEAFF,-,-,TRBV18,TRBJ1-1
TGTGCCAGCAGTCCTATCACAGGGAACAACTACGAGCAGTACTTC,CASSPITGNNYEQYF,-,-,TRBV6-1,TRBJ2-7
TGTGCCAGCAGCCCTATGTCTAGCGGGAGGGCCCGGGAGCAGTACTTC,CASSPMSSGRAREQYF,TRBD2,-,TRBV7-8,TRBJ2-7
TGCGCCAGCAGCTTGGATGGGGGCTCCAATCAGCCCCAGCATTTT,CASSLDGGSNQPQHF,-,-,TRBV5-1,TRBJ1-5
TGTGCCAGCAGCTTGGCGCGGGGGCAGGGCTACACCTTC,CASSLARGQGYTF,-,-,TRBV5-6,TRBJ1-2
TGTGCCAGCAGTGCGAGAAGGGGGCAGGGAAACACCATATATTTT,CASSARRGQGNTIYF,TRBD1,-,TRBV6-1,TRBJ1-3
TGTGCCAGCAGCTTAGCGGGGGTGGGACCCGAGCAGTACTTC,CASSLAGVGPEQYF,-,-,TRBV11-2,TRBJ2-7
TGTGCCAGCAGCGGGATAGCCGCCGGGGAGCTGTTTTTT,CASSGIAAGELFF,-,-,TRBV7-9,TRBJ2-2